This TCR beta chain was documented in a study of cytomegalovirus exposure and HLA in healthy donors (dated by TCRdb to the late 2010s). Regarding the study in general: An earlier analysis of some 550 of the donors reported about 250 Gb of sequence data and about 100 million unique TCR beta sequences from 150 million to 200 million T cells. An early release that covered approximately 600 HLA-typed donors contained approximately 300 gigabases of sequencing data and 65 million to 100 million unique TCR sequences. Of the 300 to 500 genotyped donors, more than 75% were placed in the genetic ancestry cluster associated with self-reported Caucasian donors. The study was designed to test whether signatures of past pathogen exposure could be identified by cataloging public T cell receptors. Using immunosequencing, the study profiled T cell repertoires from 666 subjects and related those repertoires to cytomegalovirus serostatus. In addition to the first cohort of roughly 670 subjects, a separate validation cohort of 130 or so different subjects was used. The study combined high-throughput TCR immunosequencing, statistical association of individual TCRs with disease status, and machine learning to predict cytomegalovirus infection status. In a later analysis, previously published TCR beta repertoires from 600 to 850 donors were re-analyzed and high-resolution HLA genotyping was added so that TCR occurrence patterns could be studied. In the later analysis, no new phenotypic data were used to find candidate immune exposures; instead, reliance was placed on TCR beta sequences and their occurrence across donors. An earlier analysis of 450 to 750 of the donors used high-throughput TCR beta sequencing to judge whether each TCR beta V gene segment behaved as functional or pseudogenic. Donor age, sex, ethnicity and CMV serostatus were compiled alongside the repertoire data. A later genetic analysis used genome-wide SNP genotypes for about 60% of the roughly 700 donors, treating that subset as a discovery cohort. All discovery cohort repertoires had been generated using a single sequencing platform. HLA typing covered class I and class II loci at four-digit resolution. The number of donors typed differed by locus, with about 629-630 for A, B, C, DRB1 and DQB1, roughly 550 for DQA1, 600 to 610 for DPA1, and around 430 for DPB1. Because of strong linkage in the cohort, roughly five DR-DQ haplotypes were treated as single units for association and clustering. Across 398 genotyped donors of the cohort, an average of roughly 250,000 unique TCR beta nucleotide sequences per donor were sequenced, and about a sixth of those sequences were non-productive.

The library was made by the immunoSEQ multiplex PCR assay. For the multiplex PCR, a mixture combining 60 forward primers for TCR Vbeta segments and 13 reverse primers for TCR Jbeta segments was used. The CDR3 region of rearranged TCR beta genes was amplified from genomic DNA by a multiplex PCR assay. On the Illumina HiSeq System, the amplified TCR beta libraries were sequenced as 87-base-pair reads. The study's processing was this. A later analysis counted about 82 million unique TCR beta chains across the roughly 700 repertoires, and about 10 million of these chains were shared by at least two donors. Raw reads were error-corrected and collapsed into unique sequences with a nearest-neighbor algorithm that merged closely related sequences to remove PCR and sequencing errors. Alignment of CDR3 sequences to IMGT reference sequences was used to assign V, D and J gene segments. For a sequence to be retained, a match of at least six nucleotides to both a V gene segment and a J gene segment was required. A rearrangement was called productive if the CDR3 had no stop codons and remained in frame with V and J, and every other rearrangement was called non-productive. Following IMGT convention, CDR3 was defined as the stretch from the second conserved V-encoded cysteine up to the conserved J-encoded phenylalanine. In an earlier analysis of approximately 500 of the donors, sequences lacking an unambiguous match to a single V gene segment were excluded. An earlier analysis of some 500 of the donors classified V segments as functional when productive rearrangements were above 56.7% and as segregating when the standard deviation between donors was above 5%. A statistical classification framework was built for diagnosing cytomegalovirus status from the catalog of TCR beta chain sequences. In a later analysis, V and J genes were assigned by comparing TCR nucleotide sequences against IMGT/GENE-DB human TR gene sequences. Using the TCRdist pipeline, a later analysis assigned CDR3 sequences along with most-parsimonious VDJ recombination scenarios. A later analysis defined each TCR beta chain by its CDR3 amino acid sequence plus V-gene family, and excluded reads lacking a unique V-gene family. A later analysis removed 450 to 600 highly shared, low-generation-probability nucleotide sequences to deal with suspected cross-contamination and a sequencing artifact. In a later analysis, a clonal expansion index for each public chain was calculated from normalized within-repertoire ranks of inferred template counts. In a later analysis, generation probabilities were computed with a VDJ recombination model fitted to out-of-frame rearrangements, and the resulting probabilities were checked against IGoR. A later analysis scored TCR-TCR, TCR-HLA and TCR-CMV co-occurrence with hypergeometric tests, applying a repertoire-size bias correction to TCR pairs. False discovery rates were estimated in a later analysis by permuting HLA or CMV assignments 20 times. In a later analysis, co-occurring TCRs were grouped using DBSCAN, and TCRdist sequence similarity was added for clustering within HLA-allele-positive subsets. For co-occurrence clustering, repertoires with fewer than 30,000 or more than 120,000 public chains were excluded, along with roughly 5 repertoires with anomalous nucleotide sharing. The table was pulled from immuneACCESS by TCRdb, which kept in-frame rearrangements only. Such tables lose some clones; where checked, under half of the loss comes from unresolved V genes, and the rest has no known cause. Clone size and V and J calls were adopted from that table, with D and trimming inferred from the DNA. This sample's table lists roughly 62,000 clones. Around 4.2% of the sample comes from the top ten.

The research as a whole found: Because counts were too low, more than 15 rarely observed V segments, including chromosome 9 orphons, were excluded from the earlier analysis of about 500 of the donors. Sequencing depth was assumed to be roughly uniform across donors in the presence/absence analyses, though that assumption may not hold. Strong co-occurrence of HLA alleles, especially DR and DQ, made assigning TCR associations to individual alleles difficult. A few of the identified cytomegalovirus-associated TCR beta chains were confirmed in vitro to be specific for cytomegalovirus antigens. In a later analysis, several top co-occurrence clusters were reported to appear linked to parvovirus B19, influenza, CMV and Epstein-Barr virus. A further reported finding was that TCR beta sequences accurately predicted the HLA-A and HLA-B alleles for most subjects in the first cohort. In a later analysis, the rate of TCR association differed among HLA loci, with DRB1 alleles having the most associated TCRs and HLA-C alleles having the fewest. Specific HLA alleles were associated with 15,000 to 20,000 TCR beta sequences at a false discovery rate of 0.05 in a later analysis. In the study, 150 to 200 TCR beta chains were listed as associated with cytomegalovirus. The classifier was reported to diagnose cytomegalovirus status with high specificity and sensitivity in both the original cohort and the validation cohort. It was suggested by the authors that the approach could potentially be generalized to other disease states and immunological phenotypes. The sequencing pipeline was judged likely to have produced a cluster of highly shared sequence variants as a technical artifact. For the cohort, immune exposure information was limited to CMV serostatus. Most TCR sequences were seen in very few donors, while some public TCRs were found in many individuals. In a later analysis, HLA-associated TCR beta chains showed more clonal expansion and lower generation probabilities than non-associated chains that were equally common. Because the 87-base-pair reads could not distinguish some IMGT-functional V segments, including TRBV6-2 and TRBV6-3, those segments were excluded. This cohort had only TCR beta chains sequenced, and the lack of alpha or paired-chain data limited which features could be detected. Broadly in line with IMGT annotations, most TCR beta V segments showed up in productive rearrangements about 87% or about 30% of the time in an earlier analysis of a few hundred of the donors. A later genetic analysis reported fewer N-insertions in productive TCRs among donors in an Asian-associated ancestry cluster than the 666-donor mean. According to a later analysis, most CMV-associated TCR beta chains appeared to be HLA-restricted, and the HLA associations seemed to be driven largely by CMV exposure. An association between a missense DCLRE1C variant and V-gene and J-gene trimming of TCR beta chains was found in a later genetic analysis and replicated in an independent cohort. Correlated functional status among segregating V segments might reflect linkage disequilibrium, but an unknown experimental factor could not be ruled out. Because some donors lacked HLA typing at each locus, the association tests relied only on the typed subset.

CDR1 and CDR2 are read off the germline V gene as ENHRY and SYGVKD. After removal of 3 bases from V and 3 bases from J, the junction retains 4 bases not matched to a gene. The CDR3 covers 16 residues, taking in both the cysteine and the phenylalanine. Left in the record is the CDR3 DNA by itself, 48 bases read in frame from the first base. The cohort comprised 670 or so healthy bone marrow donors. All cohort members were sampled while nominally healthy, although unrecorded immune exposures were likely present. The donor tested CMV seronegative, placing the donor among the 300 to 400 seronegative members of the cohort. A peripheral blood sample was collected from each donor, and TCR beta sequencing was performed on peripheral blood mononuclear cells. The Qiagen DNeasy Blood Extraction Kit was used to extract genomic DNA from the blood cell samples. Turning to this clone: The antigen it recognizes is unknown.

Sequencing was done on a sample of PBMCs. In this chain, TRBV10-3 is recombined with TRBJ2-7, with 14 bases in between that match TRBD2. This TCR was sampled from a male donor in good health and CMV-seronegative. The CDR3 region reads CAISDPGTSGGYEQYF. The DNA reads TGTGCCATCAGTGACCCCGGGACTAGCGGGGGCTACGAGCAGTACTTC.